One and the same sample provided the 24 T cell receptor beta chains below, sequenced in a study of blood T cell repertoires in COVID-19. Assay used: immunoSEQ multiplex PCR; TCRdb lists only in-frame clones, some missing. The table shows over 250,000 clones, with approximately 78% occurring only once. What was sequenced was PBMCs or T cells enriched from blood (not recorded which). Receptor source: a middle-aged man who had been exposed to COVID-19.

Written as DNA, the CDR3 is TGCGCCAGCAGCTTGAGAGAGAATTCACCCCTCCACTTT. It specifies CASSLRENSPLHF. The chain has TRBV5-1 and TRBJ1-6, with unresolved D. This CDR3 region has 13 residues. The V gene's germline CDR1 is SGHRS and CDR2 YFSETQ. Trimming pared 1 base from V and 7 bases from J, leaving 6 bases between.

CDR3 DNA sequence: TGTGCCTGCCGGGACTACGACGAGCAGTACTTC. Translation: CACRDYDEQYF. The chain employs TRBV30 and TRBJ2-7; 7 nucleotides line up with TRBD2. This CDR3 spans 11 amino acids. The V gene end was trimmed by 6 bases and the J gene end by 5 bases; junction bases not matched to a gene: 4. Looked up from germline, CDR1 is GTSNPN and CDR2 is SVGIG (reference sequence).

This rearrangement joins TRBV6-1 to TRBJ1-2; the match to TRBD1 covers 8 bases. V dropped 4 bases and J dropped 3; count of bases not matched to a gene: 13. The CDR3 extends over 17 amino acids. CDR1 is MNHNS, CDR2 SASEGT, per germline. Here the CDR3 DNA reads TGTGCCAGCAGTGCTGGACAGGGTATTGGTTATTACTATGGCTACACCTTC. This sequence encodes CASSAGQGIGYYYGYTF.

The rearrangement joins TRBV5-1 to TRBJ2-3; TRBD1 aligns across 7 bases. Trimming took 5 bases from V and 1 from J; bases not matched to a gene: 4. Looked up from germline, CDR1 is SGHRS and CDR2 is YFSETQ. This CDR3 region has 14 residues. The CDR3 spells CASSSTGGTDTQYF. As DNA, the CDR3 is TGCGCCAGCAGTAGCACAGGGGGCACAGATACGCAGTATTTT.

This chain joins TRBV6-5 and TRBJ1-5; no definite D call. Deletions cut 8 bases from V and 4 bases from J, with 12 bases between. Germline CDR1 MNHEY, CDR2 SVGAGI. The CDR3 runs 13 residues. CDR3 protein: CASLLDWNQPQHF. CDR3 bases: TGTGCCAGCCTCCTCGACTGGAATCAGCCCCAGCATTTT.

This clone was seen only a few times. V is TRBV9 and J is TRBJ2-1, with 10 positions matching TRBD2. The CDR3 has 17 residues. Germline trimming cut 3 bases from V and 7 bases from J; bases unmatched to any gene: 13. Germline CDR1 reads SGDLS; CDR2 reads YYNGEE. The CDR3 reads CASSAWSSSSGSNEQFF. CDR3 in DNA: TGTGCCAGCAGCGCGTGGTCCTCTTCTAGCGGGAGTAATGAGCAGTTCTTC.

The table lists this clone with a few counts. This chain joins TRBV5-8 and TRBJ1-1; perhaps TRBD1 as D (6 bases). This CDR3 has 17 residues. The V end was cut by 0 bases, the J end by 1 base, with 16 bases between. The germline CDR1 and CDR2 sequences are SGHTS and YDEGEE. The CDR3 coding sequence is TGTGCCAGCAGCTTGGCCACGGATTCCAGGGGGAACACTGAAGCTTTCTTT. Translated: CASSLATDSRGNTEAFF.

The V call is TRBV20-1, the J call TRBJ2-1; D might be TRBD1 (6 bases). CDR3 length: 11 amino acids. V lost 4 bases to trimming and J lost 8 bases, with 9 bases between them. Per the germline V gene, CDR1 is DFQATT and CDR2 is SNEGSKA (reference sequence). DNA for the CDR3: TGCAGTGCTATAGGGGGACATGAGCAGTTCTTC. It translates to CSAIGGHEQFF.

This clone was found once. This chain connects TRBV2 to TRBJ1-2; D is ambiguous. Germline V gene sequence: CDR1 SNHLY, CDR2 FYNNEI. The CDR3 covers 13 residues. Trimming took off 1 base at V and 3 bases at J, with 6 bases between the two ends. The CDR3: CASSEDGYYGYTF. For the CDR3, the DNA is TGTGCCAGCAGTGAAGACGGGTACTATGGCTACACCTTC.

The sample holds one count of this clone. This chain joins TRBV5-6 and TRBJ2-1; TRBD2 matches 8 bases. V was clipped by 0 bases and J by 12 bases; unmatched bases: 14. CDR1 is SGHDT and CDR2 is YYEEEE in the germline V gene. This CDR3 has 16 amino acids. In nucleotides, the CDR3 is TGTGCCAGCAGCTTGGAGCTAGCGGGCCACCTCCGGGTGCAGTTCTTC. Translated, it gives CASSLELAGHLRVQFF.

The V call is TRBV5-1, the J call TRBJ2-1; 7 bases line up with TRBD2. Germline V gives CDR1 SGHRS, CDR2 YFSETQ. After removal of 2 bases from V and 4 bases from J, the junction contained 9 bases not matched to a gene. CDR3 length equals 16 residues. CDR3 amino acids: CASSFAERAGYNEQFF. The CDR3 region has the DNA TGCGCCAGCAGCTTTGCGGAACGAGCGGGGTACAATGAGCAGTTCTTC.

Points on this clone: At one end the junction does not follow the germline gene, possibly because of a read error. The rearrangement joins TRBV7-7 to TRBJ2-5; 8 bases are a match to TRBD1. The CDR3 contains 15 residues. The germline gives CDR1 SSHAT, CDR2 FNYEAQ (reference sequence). The CDR3 region has the DNA TGTGCTAGCAGCCCGGCGACAGGGGCGGGAGAGACCCAGTACTTC. It specifies CASSPATGAGETQYF.

The chain employs TRBV12-3 or TRBV12-4 and TRBJ2-5; D possibly corresponds to TRBD1 (7 bases). This CDR3 is 13 amino acids long. The V gene lost 10 bases and the J gene lost 7 bases, with 19 bases spanning the gap. CDR3 in amino acids: CATSQGGLGTQYF. The CDR3 nucleotides read TGTGCCACATCCCAGGGGGGACTTGGGACCCAGTACTTC.

There are a few counts of this clone. This chain joins TRBV20-1 and TRBJ2-3, with 10 nucleotides matching TRBD2. Germline V CDR1 and CDR2: DFQATT, SNEGSKA (reference sequence). The CDR3 length is 14 residues. V was pared by 3 bases and J by 2 bases, with 2 bases of the junction left unmatched. CDR3 coding DNA: TGCAGTGCTAGTCTAGCGGGAGTCACAGATACGCAGTATTTT. Translated: CSASLAGVTDTQYF.

This rearrangement joins TRBV10-2 to TRBJ2-5, with D hard to call. Trimming cost V 4 bases and J 2 bases, with 5 bases left between them. The germline CDR1 and CDR2 sequences are WSHSY and SAAADI. The CDR3 runs to 12 residues. The CDR3 sequence: CASSAIQETQYF. The CDR3 bases are TGCGCCAGCAGTGCTATTCAAGAGACCCAGTACTTC.

This clone was counted a single time. V usage is TRBV11-2 and J usage is TRBJ2-2; D is uncertain. Germline CDR1 and CDR2: SGHAT and FQNNGV. The V end lost 5 bases, the J end lost 6 bases, and 7 bases lay between the germline ends. The CDR3 has 12 amino acids. CDR3 sequence reads: CASSPGPGELFF. CDR3 nucleotide sequence: TGTGCCAGCAGCCCTGGCCCCGGGGAGCTGTTTTTT.

The J gene is TRBJ1-1, the V gene TRBV4-1; D uncertain. The germline CDR1 and CDR2 sequences are MGHRA and YSYEKL. Trimming cost V 4 bases and J 0 bases, with 18 bases left between them. The length of the CDR3 is 17 residues. CDR3 nucleotides: TGCGCCAGCAGCCCCCGAGCGAGAGACGGCTTGAACACTGAAGCTTTCTTT. This translates into CASSPRARDGLNTEAFF.

The rearrangement links TRBV27 to TRBJ2-3; TRBD2 agrees at 7 bases. CDR3 length: 14 amino acids. With V trimmed by 1 base and J by 6 bases, 4 bases remained unmatched. CDR1 is MNHEY, CDR2 SMNVEV, per germline (reference sequence). CDR3 in DNA: TGTGCCAGCAGTTTATTCAGGGAGGGGGATACGCAGTATTTT. It specifies CASSLFREGDTQYF.

This clone was detected a few times. V is TRBV5-1 and J is TRBJ2-2; D might be TRBD2 (6 bases). Germline CDR1 SGHRS, CDR2 YFSETQ. The CDR3 runs 17 residues. Trimming removed 5 bases from V and 4 bases from J, with 21 bases in between. CDR3 bases: TGCGCCAGCAGACCGGGACTGGCTACTTCGACCACCGGGGAGCTGTTTTTT. Translated, it gives CASRPGLATSTTGELFF.

The chain combines TRBV9 with TRBJ2-1, with TRBD2 identical over 7 bases. J lost 6 bases, V lost 3 bases, and 12 bases had no gene match. Germline V gene lookup returns CDR1 SGDLS and CDR2 YYNGEE. This CDR3 spans 16 amino acids. Here the CDR3 reads CASSGQAGRGLNEQFF. Written as DNA, the CDR3 is TGTGCCAGCAGCGGGCAAGCGGGAAGGGGACTCAATGAGCAGTTCTTC.

This rearrangement joins TRBV6-1 to TRBJ1-1, with TRBD1 matching 9 bases. The CDR3 is made up of 14 amino acids. Unmatched junction bases numbered 4, after V lost 3 bases and J lost 5 bases. The germline V gene encodes CDR1 MNHNS and CDR2 SASEGT. The CDR3 nucleotides are TGTGCCAGCAGTGATGGACAGGGGCGGACTGAAGCTTTCTTT. Encoded protein: CASSDGQGRTEAFF.

This chain joins TRBV3-1 (or the pseudogene TRBV3-2) and TRBJ2-3; TRBD2 might be the D (5 bases). The V end lost 7 bases, the J end lost 8 bases, and 16 bases lay between the germline ends. This CDR3 is 13 amino acids long. Germline CDR1 is LGHDT and CDR2 is YNNKEL (reference sequence). The DNA of the CDR3 is TGTGCCAGCACCCCACTAGGTGGGATTACGCAGTATTTT. Amino acid sequence: CASTPLGGITQYF.

The gene calls are TRBV7-3 and TRBJ2-2, with TRBD1 matching 7 bases. The V and J ends lost 5 bases and 5 bases, in that order; junction bases with no gene match: 5. The germline V gene encodes CDR1 SGHTA and CDR2 FQGTGA. The CDR3 loop spans 14 amino acids. As DNA, the CDR3 is TGTGCCAGCAGCATCAACAGGGGAACCGGGGAGCTGTTTTTT. Translation gives CASSINRGTGELFF. The complete variable domain, with remaining parts taken from reference TRBV7-3 and TRBJ2-2, reads GAGVSQTPSNKVTEKGKYVELRCDPISGHTALYWYRQSLGQGPEFLIYFQGTGAADDSGLPNDRFFAVRPEGSVSTLKIQRTERGDSAVYLCASSINRGTGELFFGEGSRLTVL.

This clone was seen only once. The J gene is TRBJ2-1, the V gene TRBV5-1; a possible D gene is TRBD2 (5 bases). Deletions cut 3 bases from V and 9 bases from J, with 16 bases between. CDR3 length: 14 residues. Germline V lookup: CDR1 SGHRS, CDR2 YFSETQ. The CDR3 region has the DNA TGCGCCAGCAGCTCCGGGGTGGACTCGGCTGAGCAGTTCTTC. It is translated as CASSSGVDSAEQFF. The variable domain in full, completed from reference TRBV5-1 and TRBJ2-1, reads KAGVTQTPRYLIKTRGQQVTLSCSPISGHRSVSWYQQTPGQGLQFLFEYFSETQRNKGNFPGRFSGRQFSNSRSEMNVSTLELGDSALYLCASSSGVDSAEQFFGPGTRLTVL.